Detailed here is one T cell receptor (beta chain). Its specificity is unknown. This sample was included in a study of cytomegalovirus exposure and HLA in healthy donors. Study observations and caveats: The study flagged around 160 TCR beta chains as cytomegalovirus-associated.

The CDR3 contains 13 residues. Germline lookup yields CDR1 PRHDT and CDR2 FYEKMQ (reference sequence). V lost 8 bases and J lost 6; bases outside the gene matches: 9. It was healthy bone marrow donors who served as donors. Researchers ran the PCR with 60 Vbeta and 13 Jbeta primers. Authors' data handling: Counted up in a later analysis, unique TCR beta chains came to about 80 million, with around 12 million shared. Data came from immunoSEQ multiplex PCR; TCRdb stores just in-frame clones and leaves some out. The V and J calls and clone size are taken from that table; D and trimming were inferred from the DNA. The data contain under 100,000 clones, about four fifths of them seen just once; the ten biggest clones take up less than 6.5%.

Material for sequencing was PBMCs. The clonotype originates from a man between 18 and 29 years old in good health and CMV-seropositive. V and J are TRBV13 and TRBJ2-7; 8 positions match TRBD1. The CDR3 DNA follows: TGTGCCAGCCAACTTAGGACAGGGTCCGAGCAGTACTTC. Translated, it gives CASQLRTGSEQYF.